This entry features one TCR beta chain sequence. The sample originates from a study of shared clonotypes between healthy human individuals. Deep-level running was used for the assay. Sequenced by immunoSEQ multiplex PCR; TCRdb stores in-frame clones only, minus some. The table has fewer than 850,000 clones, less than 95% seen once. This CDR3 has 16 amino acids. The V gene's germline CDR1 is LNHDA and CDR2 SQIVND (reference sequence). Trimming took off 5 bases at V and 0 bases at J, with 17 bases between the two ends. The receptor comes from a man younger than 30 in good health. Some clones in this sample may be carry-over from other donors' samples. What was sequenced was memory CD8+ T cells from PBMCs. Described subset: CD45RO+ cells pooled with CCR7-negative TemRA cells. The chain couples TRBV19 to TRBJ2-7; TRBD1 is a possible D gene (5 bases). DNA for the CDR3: TGTGCCAGTAGTTTTACGACAGTCGCGACCTCCTACGAGCAGTACTTC. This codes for CASSFTTVATSYEQYF.